These 7 T cell receptor beta chains were sequenced from one sample in a study of blood T cell repertoires in COVID-19. Clones were read by immunoSEQ multiplex PCR, and TCRdb kept only the in-frame ones, dropping some. The sample consists of around 300,000 clones, 80% to 90% of them appearing once. Sequences were obtained from peripheral blood. The receptor source for this set is a woman aged 30 to 39 with active or convalescent COVID-19.

The chain joins TRBV28 to TRBJ1-5; D is ambiguous. Germline V gene data show CDR1 as MDHEN and CDR2 as SYDVKM. The CDR3 is 13 amino acids. V lost 6 bases and J 5 bases, leaving 11 bases between the germline ends. CDR3 amino acids: CASRPRTDQPQHF. The DNA for the CDR3 is TGTGCCAGCAGACCCCGGACTGATCAGCCCCAGCATTTT.

The rearrangement joins TRBV15 to TRBJ1-2; 9 bases align to TRBD1. Per the germline V gene, CDR1 is LNHNV and CDR2 is YYDKDF (reference sequence). There are 19 residues in the CDR3. V was pared by 1 base and J by 8 bases, with 20 bases of the junction left unmatched. The CDR3 DNA sequence: TGTGCCACCAGCAGAGGATTAGGACAGGGGAGCCGCGGGGCTAACGGCTACACCTTC. It translates to CATSRGLGQGSRGANGYTF.

In this sample, this clone turned up once. The chain carries TRBV4-1 and TRBJ2-1, with D possibly being TRBD1 (6 bases). Trimming took 3 bases from V and 13 from J, leaving 16 bases between them. Per germline, CDR1 MGHRA and CDR2 YSYEKL. This CDR3 is built from 13 residues. Here the CDR3 reads CASSQEYRDRQFF. CDR3 bases: TGCGCCAGCAGCCAGGAGTACAGGGATCGACAGTTCTTC.

The CDR3: CASSAGVQDGYTF. CDR3 nucleotides: TGCGCCAGCAGCGCAGGGGTCCAAGATGGCTACACCTTC. This sequence joins TRBV5-1 and TRBJ1-2, with a possible D match to TRBD1 (6 bases). Germline V lookup: CDR1 SGHRS, CDR2 YFSETQ. This CDR3 region has 13 residues. V dropped 4 bases and J dropped 6 bases, with 13 bases sitting between them. The full variable domain, with the rest looked up from reference TRBV5-1 and TRBJ1-2, is KAGVTQTPRYLIKTRGQQVTLSCSPISGHRSVSWYQQTPGQGLQFLFEYFSETQRNKGNFPGRFSGRQFSNSRSEMNVSTLELGDSALYLCASSAGVQDGYTFGSGTRLTVV.

The CDR3 sequence is CASSDQGGTDTQYF. CDR3 sequence (DNA): TGCGCCAGCAGTGACCAGGGTGGGACAGATACGCAGTATTTT. V gene TRBV10-2 combines with J gene TRBJ2-3; possibly TRBD1 for D (5 bases). V was cut by 3 bases and J by 3 bases, with 10 bases left in between. The CDR3 length is 14 residues. The germline CDR1 and CDR2 sequences are WSHSY and SAAADI.

V and J are TRBV29-1 and TRBJ1-4; possibly TRBD1 for D (5 bases). This CDR3 spans 11 amino acids. Germline values: CDR1 SQVTM, CDR2 ANQGSEA. V dropped 3 bases and J dropped 6 bases, with 5 bases sitting between them. This chain's CDR3 is CSVDRDEKLFF. In DNA form, the CDR3 reads TGCAGCGTTGACAGGGATGAAAAACTGTTTTTT.

This chain uses TRBV7-2 with TRBJ2-4; 10 bases map to TRBD2. The CDR3 covers 19 residues. The germline V gene has CDR1 SGHTA and CDR2 FQGNSA. Germline trimming cut 3 bases from V and 1 base from J; bases unmatched to any gene: 12. CDR3 protein: CASSFPPQRGGLAKNIQYF. In DNA form, the CDR3 reads TGTGCCAGCAGCTTCCCCCCCCAGCGGGGGGGCCTTGCCAAAAACATTCAGTACTTC.